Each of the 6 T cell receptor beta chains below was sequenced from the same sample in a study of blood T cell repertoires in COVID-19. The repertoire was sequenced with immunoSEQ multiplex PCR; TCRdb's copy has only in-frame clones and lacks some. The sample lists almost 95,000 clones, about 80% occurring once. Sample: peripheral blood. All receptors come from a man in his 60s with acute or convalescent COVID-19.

The CDR3: CASSLALESEHGQYF. The CDR3 DNA is TGCGCCAGCAGCTTGGCCTTGGAGTCGGAGCACGGGCAGTACTTC. This sequence joins TRBV5-1 and TRBJ2-7; D remains unclear. CDR1 and CDR2 from the germline V gene are SGHRS and YFSETQ. This CDR3 is built from 15 residues. Trimming left V 0 bases short and J 9 bases short, with 19 bases between.

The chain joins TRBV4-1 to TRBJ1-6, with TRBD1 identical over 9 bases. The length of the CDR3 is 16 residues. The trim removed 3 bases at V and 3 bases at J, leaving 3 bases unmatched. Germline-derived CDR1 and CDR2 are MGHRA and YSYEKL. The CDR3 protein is CASSQGQGVYNSPLHF. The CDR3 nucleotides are TGCGCCAGCAGCCAGGGACAGGGAGTCTATAATTCACCCCTCCACTTT.

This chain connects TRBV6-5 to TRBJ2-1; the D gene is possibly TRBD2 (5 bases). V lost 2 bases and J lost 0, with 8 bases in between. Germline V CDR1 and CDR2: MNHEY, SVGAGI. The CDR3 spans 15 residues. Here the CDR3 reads CASSYLEGSYNEQFF. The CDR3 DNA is TGTGCCAGCAGTTACCTCGAGGGCTCCTACAATGAGCAGTTCTTC.

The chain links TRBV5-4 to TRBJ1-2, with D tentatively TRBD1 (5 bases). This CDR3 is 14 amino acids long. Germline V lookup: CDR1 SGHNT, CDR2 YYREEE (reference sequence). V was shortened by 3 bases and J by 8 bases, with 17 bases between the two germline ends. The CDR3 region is CASSWGSGAGGYTF. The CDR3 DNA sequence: TGTGCCAGCAGCTGGGGGAGTGGGGCGGGAGGCTACACCTTC.

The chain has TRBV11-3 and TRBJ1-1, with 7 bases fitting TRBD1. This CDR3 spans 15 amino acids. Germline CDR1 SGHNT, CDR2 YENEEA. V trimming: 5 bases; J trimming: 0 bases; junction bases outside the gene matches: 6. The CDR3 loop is CASSKRQGMNTEAFF. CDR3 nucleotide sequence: TGTGCCAGCAGCAAGAGACAGGGAATGAACACTGAAGCTTTCTTT.

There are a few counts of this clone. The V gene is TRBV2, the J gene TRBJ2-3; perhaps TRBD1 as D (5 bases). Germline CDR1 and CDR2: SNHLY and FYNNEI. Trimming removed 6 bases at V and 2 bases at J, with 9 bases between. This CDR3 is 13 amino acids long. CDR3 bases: TGTGCCAGCAGCGACAGTTACACAGATACGCAGTATTTT. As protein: CASSDSYTDTQYF.